This record concerns one TCR beta chain sequence. Its antigen is unknown. Sample-barcoded 5' priming and a J-beta primer mix drove a second PCR of roughly 6 to 12 cycles. With 12 random nucleotides, a template-switch adaptor tagged each individual cDNA molecule. TCRdb fed the 5' RACE reads into MiXCR, producing one record per CDR3 protein. The table lists some 780,000 distinct CDR3 sequences, roughly three fifths of them singletons. This specimen belongs to a study of blood T cells in healthy people across ages. Whole-study context: Template switching captured about one barcoded beta molecule per two T cells. Study outcomes and limitations: Naive CD4+ cell counts and diversity both ran higher in long-lived than in aged donors.

Sequencing used blood. This TCR derives from a man in his forties in good health.

CDR3 in DNA: TGTGCCAGCCCCGGGTCGTTCCCGGAGACCCAGTACTTC. This gives the protein CASPGSFPETQYF. This sequence joins TRBV2 and TRBJ2-5; D unclear. This CDR3 has 13 amino acids. V shed 8 bases and J shed 5 bases, with 15 bases lying between them. CDR1 is SNHLY, CDR2 FYNNEI, per germline.